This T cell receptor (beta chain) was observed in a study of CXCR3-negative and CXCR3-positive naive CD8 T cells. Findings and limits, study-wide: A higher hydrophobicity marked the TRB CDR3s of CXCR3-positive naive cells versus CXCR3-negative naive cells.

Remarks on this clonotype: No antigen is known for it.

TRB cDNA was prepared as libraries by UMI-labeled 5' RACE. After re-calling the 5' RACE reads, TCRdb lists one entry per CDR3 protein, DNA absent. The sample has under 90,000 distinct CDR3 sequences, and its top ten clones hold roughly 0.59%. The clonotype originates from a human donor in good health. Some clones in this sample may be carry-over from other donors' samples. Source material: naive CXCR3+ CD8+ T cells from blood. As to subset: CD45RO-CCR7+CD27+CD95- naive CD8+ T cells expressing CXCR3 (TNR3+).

The CDR3 protein is CATRLTGNEQFF. The chain combines TRBV12-3 or TRBV12-4 with TRBJ2-1; the D call from TCRdb, TRBD1, cannot be confirmed without DNA. This CDR3 contains 12 residues.